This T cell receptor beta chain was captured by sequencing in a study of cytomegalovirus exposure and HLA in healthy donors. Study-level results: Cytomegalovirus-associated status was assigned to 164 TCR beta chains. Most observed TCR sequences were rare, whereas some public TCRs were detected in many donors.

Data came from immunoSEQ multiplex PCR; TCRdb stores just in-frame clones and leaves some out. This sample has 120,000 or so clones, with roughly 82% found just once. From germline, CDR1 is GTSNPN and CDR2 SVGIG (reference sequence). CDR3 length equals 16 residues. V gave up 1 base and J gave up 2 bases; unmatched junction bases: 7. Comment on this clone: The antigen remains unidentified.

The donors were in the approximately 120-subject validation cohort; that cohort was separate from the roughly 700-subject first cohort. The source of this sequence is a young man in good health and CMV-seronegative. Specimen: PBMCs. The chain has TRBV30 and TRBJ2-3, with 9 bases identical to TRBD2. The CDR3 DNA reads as TGTGCCTGGAGTGACTTCAGCGGGAGGTACACAGATACGCAGTATTTT. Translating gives CAWSDFSGRYTDTQYF. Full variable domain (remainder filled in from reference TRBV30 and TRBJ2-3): SQTIHQWPATLVQPVGSPLSLECTVEGTSNPNLYWYRQAAGRGLQLLFYSVGIGQISSEVPQNLSASRPQDRQFILSSKKLLLSDSGFYLCAWSDFSGRYTDTQYFGPGTRLTVL.